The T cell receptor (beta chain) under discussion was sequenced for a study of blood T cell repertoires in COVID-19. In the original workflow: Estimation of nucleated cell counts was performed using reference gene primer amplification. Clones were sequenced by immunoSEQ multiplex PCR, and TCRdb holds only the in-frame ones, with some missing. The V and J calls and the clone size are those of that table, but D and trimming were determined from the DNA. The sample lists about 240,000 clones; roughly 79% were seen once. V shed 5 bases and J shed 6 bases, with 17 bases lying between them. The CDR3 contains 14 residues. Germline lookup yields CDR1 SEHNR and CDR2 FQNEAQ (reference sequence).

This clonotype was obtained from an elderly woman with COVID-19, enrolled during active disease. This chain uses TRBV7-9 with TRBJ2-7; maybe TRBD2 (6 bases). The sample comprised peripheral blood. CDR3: CASSPLGGVVEQYF. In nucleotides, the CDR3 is TGTGCCAGCAGCCCCCTAGGAGGGGTCGTCGAGCAGTACTTC.